This entry features one T cell receptor beta chain sequence. The antigen remains unidentified. TCRdb reprocessed the RACE reads with MiXCR, giving one entry per CDR3 protein. The sample carries about 80,000 distinct CDR3 sequences, approximately 15% recorded once. This sample was taken from a study of human T cells and chemical hapten exposure. Across the whole study: Upper-back patches of 0.01% DPC were read at 6 days. The study, taken as a whole, reports: Expanded TCRs created a significantly greater count of big CDR3 similarity clusters than controls did.

J gave up 3 bases and V 3 bases, and 5 bases lay outside the gene matches. Germline V gives CDR1 LGHNA, CDR2 YSLEER. The CDR3 has 15 amino acids. The sample's time point: pre-sensitization, week 0. Treatment in this sample: therapeutic diphenylcyclopropenone sensitization with weekly scalp DPC. The source is a woman in her forties or fifties with alopecia areata. Some clones in this sample may be carry-over from other donors' samples. Sample: whole blood, taken in connection with sensitization to the hapten diphenylcyclopropenone (DPC). The rearrangement links TRBV4-3 to TRBJ2-7; 10 bases line up with TRBD1. CDR3 bases: TGCGCCAGCAGCCAGGGGACAGGGGCCCACTACGAGCAGTACTTC. Amino acids: CASSQGTGAHYEQYF.